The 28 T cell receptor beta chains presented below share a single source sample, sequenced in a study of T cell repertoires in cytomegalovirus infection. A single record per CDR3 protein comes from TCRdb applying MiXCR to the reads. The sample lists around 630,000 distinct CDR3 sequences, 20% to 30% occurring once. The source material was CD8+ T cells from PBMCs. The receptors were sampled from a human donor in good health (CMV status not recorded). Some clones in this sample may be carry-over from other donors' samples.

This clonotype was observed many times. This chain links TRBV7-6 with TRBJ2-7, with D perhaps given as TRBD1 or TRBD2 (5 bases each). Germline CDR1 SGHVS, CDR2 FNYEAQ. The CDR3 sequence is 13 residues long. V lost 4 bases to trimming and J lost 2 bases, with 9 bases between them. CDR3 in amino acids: CASSSRETYEQYF. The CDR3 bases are TGTGCCAGCAGCTCCAGGGAGACCTACGAGCAGTACTTC.

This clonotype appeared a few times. The CDR3 region is CSARDRTGGLDEQFF. The CDR3 DNA reads as TGCAGTGCTAGAGATCGGACAGGGGGCCTCGATGAGCAGTTCTTC. This chain joins TRBV20-1 and TRBJ2-1, with 11 bases that match TRBD1. Losses at the gene ends were 0 bases for V and 8 bases for J; bases not matched to a gene: 6. The CDR3 length is 15 residues. From germline, CDR1 is DFQATT and CDR2 SNEGSKA (reference sequence).

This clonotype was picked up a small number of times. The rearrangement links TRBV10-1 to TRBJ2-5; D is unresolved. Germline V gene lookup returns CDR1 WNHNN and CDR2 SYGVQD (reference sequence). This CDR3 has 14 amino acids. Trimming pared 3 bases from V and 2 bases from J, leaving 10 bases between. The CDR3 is CASSDPGVQETQYF. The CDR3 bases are TGCGCCAGCAGTGACCCGGGCGTTCAAGAGACCCAGTACTTC.

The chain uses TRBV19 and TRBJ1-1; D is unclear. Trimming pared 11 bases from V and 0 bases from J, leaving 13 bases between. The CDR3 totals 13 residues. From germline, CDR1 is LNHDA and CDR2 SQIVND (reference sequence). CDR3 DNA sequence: TGTGCCTCCTACGGTGGGATGAACACTGAAGCTTTCTTT. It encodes CASYGGMNTEAFF.

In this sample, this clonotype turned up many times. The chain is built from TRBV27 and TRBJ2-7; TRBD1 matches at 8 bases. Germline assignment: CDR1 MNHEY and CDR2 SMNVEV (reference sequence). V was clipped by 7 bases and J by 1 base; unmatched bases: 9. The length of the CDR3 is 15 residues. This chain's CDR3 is CASIPAGGLSYEQYF. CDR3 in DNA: TGTGCCAGCATTCCTGCAGGGGGCCTTTCCTACGAGCAGTACTTC.

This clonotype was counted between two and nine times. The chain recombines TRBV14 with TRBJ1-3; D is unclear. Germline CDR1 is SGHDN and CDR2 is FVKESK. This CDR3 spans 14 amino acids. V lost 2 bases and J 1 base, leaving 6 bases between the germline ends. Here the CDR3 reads CASSQWVSGNTIYF. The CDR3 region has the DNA TGTGCCAGCAGCCAATGGGTATCTGGAAACACCATATATTTT.

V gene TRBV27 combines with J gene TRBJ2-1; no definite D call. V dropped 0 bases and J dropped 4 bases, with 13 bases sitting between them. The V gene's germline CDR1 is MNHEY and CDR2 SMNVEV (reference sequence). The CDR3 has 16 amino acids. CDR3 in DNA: TGTGCCAGCAGTTTATCGGGCAGGAGTACATACAATGAGCAGTTCTTC. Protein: CASSLSGRSTYNEQFF.

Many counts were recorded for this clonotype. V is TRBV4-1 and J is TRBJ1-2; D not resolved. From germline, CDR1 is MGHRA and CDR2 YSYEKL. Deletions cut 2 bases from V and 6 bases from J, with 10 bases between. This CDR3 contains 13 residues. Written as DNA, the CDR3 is TGCGCCAGCAGCCAAAAACTGGGGAATGGCTACACCTTC. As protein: CASSQKLGNGYTF.

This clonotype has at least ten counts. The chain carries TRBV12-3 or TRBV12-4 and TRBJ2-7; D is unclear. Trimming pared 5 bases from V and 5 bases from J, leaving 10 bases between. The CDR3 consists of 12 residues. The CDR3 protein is CASSRGRHEQYF. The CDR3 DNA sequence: TGTGCCAGCAGTCGAGGAAGACACGAGCAGTACTTC.

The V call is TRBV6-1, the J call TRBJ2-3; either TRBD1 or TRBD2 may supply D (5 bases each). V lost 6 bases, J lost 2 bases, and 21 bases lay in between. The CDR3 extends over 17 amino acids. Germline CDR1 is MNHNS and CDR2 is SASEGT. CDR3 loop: CASSWDHQTHNTDTQYF. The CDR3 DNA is TGTGCCAGCAGCTGGGACCATCAAACGCATAACACAGATACGCAGTATTTT.

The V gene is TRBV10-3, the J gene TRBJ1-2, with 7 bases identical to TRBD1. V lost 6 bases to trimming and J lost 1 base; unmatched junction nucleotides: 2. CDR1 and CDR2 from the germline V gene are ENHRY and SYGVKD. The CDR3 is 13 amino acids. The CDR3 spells CAISPGGNYGYTF. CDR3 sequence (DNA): TGTGCCATCAGCCCAGGGGGTAACTATGGCTACACCTTC.

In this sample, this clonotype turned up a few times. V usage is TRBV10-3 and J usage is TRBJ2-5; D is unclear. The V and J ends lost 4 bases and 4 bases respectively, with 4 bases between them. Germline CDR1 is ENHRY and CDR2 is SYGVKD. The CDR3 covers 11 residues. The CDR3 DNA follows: TGTGCCATCAGTGGAGGAGAGACCCAGTACTTC. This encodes CAISGGETQYF.

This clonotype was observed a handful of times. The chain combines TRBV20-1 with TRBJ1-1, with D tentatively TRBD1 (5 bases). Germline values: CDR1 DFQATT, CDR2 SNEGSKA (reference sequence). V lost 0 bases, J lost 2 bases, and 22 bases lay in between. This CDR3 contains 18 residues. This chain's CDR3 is CSARDRSGWKAPNTEAFF. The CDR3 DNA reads TGCAGTGCTAGAGATCGGTCAGGGTGGAAGGCCCCAAACACTGAAGCTTTCTTT.

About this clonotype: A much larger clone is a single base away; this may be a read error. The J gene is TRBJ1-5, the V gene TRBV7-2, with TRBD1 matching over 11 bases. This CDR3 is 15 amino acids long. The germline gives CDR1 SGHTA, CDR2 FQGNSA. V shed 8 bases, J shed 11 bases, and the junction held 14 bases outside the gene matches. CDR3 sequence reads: CASRRGQGAGQSQHF. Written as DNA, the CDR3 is TGTGCCAGCCGCCGAGGACAGGGGGCCGGGCAGTCCCAGCATTTT.

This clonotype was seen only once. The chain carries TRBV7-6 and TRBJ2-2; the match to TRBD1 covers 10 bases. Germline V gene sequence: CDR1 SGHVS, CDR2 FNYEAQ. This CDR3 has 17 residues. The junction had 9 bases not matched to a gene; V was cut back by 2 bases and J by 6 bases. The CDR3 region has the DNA TGTGCCAGCAGCTTAAGAAACAGACAGGGGGCTCCCGGGGAGCTGTTTTTT. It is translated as CASSLRNRQGAPGELFF. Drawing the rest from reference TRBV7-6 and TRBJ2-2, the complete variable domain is GAGVSQSPRYKVTKRGQDVALRCDPISGHVSLYWYRQALGQGPEFLTYFNYEAQQDKSGLPNDRFSAERPEGSISTLTIQRTEQRDSAMYRCASSLRNRQGAPGELFFGEGSRLTVL.

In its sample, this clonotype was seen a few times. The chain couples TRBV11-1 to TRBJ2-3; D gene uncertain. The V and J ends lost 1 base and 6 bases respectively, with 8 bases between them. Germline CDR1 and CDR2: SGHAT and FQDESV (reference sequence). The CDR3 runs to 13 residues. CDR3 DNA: TGTGCCAGCAGCTTAGGACCGGTGGATACGCAGTATTTT. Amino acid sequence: CASSLGPVDTQYF.

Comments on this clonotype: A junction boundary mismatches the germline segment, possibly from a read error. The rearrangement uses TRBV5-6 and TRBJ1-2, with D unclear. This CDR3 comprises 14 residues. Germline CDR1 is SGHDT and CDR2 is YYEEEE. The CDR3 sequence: CASTRPGRGFGYIF. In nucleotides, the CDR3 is TGTGCCAGCACGCGGCCGGGCAGAGGTTTTGGCTACATCTTC. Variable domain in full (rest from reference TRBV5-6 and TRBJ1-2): DAGVTQSPTHLIKTRGQQVTLRCSPKSGHDTVSWYQQALGQGPQFIFQYYEEEERQRGNFPDRFSGHQFPNYSSELNVNALLLGDSALYLCASTRPGRGFGYIFGSGTRLTVV.

CDR3 loop: CASSPPGEQYF. The CDR3 DNA reads TGTGCCAGCAGCCCTCCGGGGGAGCAGTACTTC. This chain joins TRBV2 and TRBJ2-7, with D maybe TRBD2 (5 bases). Germline loops: CDR1 SNHLY, CDR2 FYNNEI. This CDR3 comprises 11 residues. V was clipped by 6 bases and J by 7 bases, with 10 bases between them.

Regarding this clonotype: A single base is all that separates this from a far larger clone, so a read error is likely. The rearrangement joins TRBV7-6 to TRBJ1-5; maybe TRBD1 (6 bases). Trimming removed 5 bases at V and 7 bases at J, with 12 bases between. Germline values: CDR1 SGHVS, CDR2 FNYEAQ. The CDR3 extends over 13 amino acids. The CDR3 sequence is CASSLGGQQPQHF. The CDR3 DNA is TGTGCCAGCAGCCTGGGGGGGCAACAGCCCCAGCATTTT. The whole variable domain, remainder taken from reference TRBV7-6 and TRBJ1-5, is GAGVSQSPRYKVTKRGQDVALRCDPISGHVSLYWYRQALGQGPEFLTYFNYEAQQDKSGLPNDRFSAERPEGSISTLTIQRTEQRDSAMYRCASSLGGQQPQHFGDGTRLSIL.

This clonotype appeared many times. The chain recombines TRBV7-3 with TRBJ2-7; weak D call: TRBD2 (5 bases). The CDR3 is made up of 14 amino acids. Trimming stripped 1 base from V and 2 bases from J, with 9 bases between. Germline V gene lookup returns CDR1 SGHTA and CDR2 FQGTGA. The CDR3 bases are TGTGCCAGCAGCTTAAAGCGGAGAACCTACGAGCAGTACGTC. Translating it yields CASSLKRRTYEQYV.

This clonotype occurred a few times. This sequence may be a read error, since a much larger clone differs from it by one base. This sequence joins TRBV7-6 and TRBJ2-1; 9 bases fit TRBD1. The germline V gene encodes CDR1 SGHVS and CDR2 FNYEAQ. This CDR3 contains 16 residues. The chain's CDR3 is CAGSLRATGGYNEQFF. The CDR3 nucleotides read TGTGCCGGCAGCTTAAGGGCGACAGGGGGCTACAATGAGCAGTTCTTC. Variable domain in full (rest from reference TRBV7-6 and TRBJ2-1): GAGVSQSPRYKVTKRGQDVALRCDPISGHVSLYWYRQALGQGPEFLTYFNYEAQQDKSGLPNDRFSAERPEGSISTLTIQRTEQRDSAMYRCAGSLRATGGYNEQFFGPGTRLTVL.

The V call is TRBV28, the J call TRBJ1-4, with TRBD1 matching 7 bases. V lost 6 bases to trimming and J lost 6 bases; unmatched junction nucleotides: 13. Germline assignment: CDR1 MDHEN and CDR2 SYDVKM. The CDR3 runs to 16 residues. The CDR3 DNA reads TGTGCCAGCAGCTACGGAACCGGGACAGAGGATGAAAAACTGTTTTTT. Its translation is CASSYGTGTEDEKLFF.

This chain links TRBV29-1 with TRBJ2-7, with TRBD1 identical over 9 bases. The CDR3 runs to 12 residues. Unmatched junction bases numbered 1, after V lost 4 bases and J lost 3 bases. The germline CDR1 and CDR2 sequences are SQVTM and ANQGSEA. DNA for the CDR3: TGCAGCGTTGGGGACAGGGACTACGAGCAGTACTTC. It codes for CSVGDRDYEQYF.

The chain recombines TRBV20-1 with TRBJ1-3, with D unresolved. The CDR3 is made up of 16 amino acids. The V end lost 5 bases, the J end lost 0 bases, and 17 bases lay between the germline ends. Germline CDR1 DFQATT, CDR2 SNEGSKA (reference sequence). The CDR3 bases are TGCAGTGCTGGAAGCCTTGATGCCCTCTCTGGAAACACCATATATTTT. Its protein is CSAGSLDALSGNTIYF.

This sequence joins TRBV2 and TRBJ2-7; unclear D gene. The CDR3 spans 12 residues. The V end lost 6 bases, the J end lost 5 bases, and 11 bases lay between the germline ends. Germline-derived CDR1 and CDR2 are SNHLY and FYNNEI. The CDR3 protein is CASRPNAHEQYF. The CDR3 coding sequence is TGTGCCAGCAGACCGAACGCCCACGAGCAGTACTTC.

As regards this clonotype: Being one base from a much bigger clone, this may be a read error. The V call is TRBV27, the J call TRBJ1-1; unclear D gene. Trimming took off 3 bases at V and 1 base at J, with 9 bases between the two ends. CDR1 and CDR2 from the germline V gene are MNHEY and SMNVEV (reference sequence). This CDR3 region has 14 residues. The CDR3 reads CASSLPRGNTEAFF. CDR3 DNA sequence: TGTGCCAGCAGTTTGCCGAGAGGGAACACTGAAGCTTTCTTT.

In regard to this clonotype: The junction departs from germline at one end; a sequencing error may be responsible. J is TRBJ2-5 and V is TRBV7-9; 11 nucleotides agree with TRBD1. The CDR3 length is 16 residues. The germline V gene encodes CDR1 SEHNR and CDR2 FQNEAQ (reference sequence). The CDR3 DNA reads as TGTGGCAGCAGCCCGAGCTGGACAGGGGGCGAAGAGACCCAGTACTTC. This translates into CGSSPSWTGGEETQYF.

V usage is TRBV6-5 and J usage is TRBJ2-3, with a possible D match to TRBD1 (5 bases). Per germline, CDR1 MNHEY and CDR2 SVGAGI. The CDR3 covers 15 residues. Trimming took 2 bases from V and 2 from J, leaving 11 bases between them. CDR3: CASSYRGSYTDTQYF. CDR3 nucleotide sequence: TGTGCCAGCAGTTACAGGGGTTCGTACACAGATACGCAGTATTTT.